This TCR beta chain was observed in a study of blood T cell repertoires in COVID-19. This clone was counted once. This table comes from immunoSEQ multiplex PCR, and its TCRdb copy is limited to in-frame clones, with some not included. The sample shows tens of thousands of clones, 87% of them seen only once. CDR3 length equals 14 residues. Trimming removed 0 bases from V and 1 base from J, with 6 bases in between. The sequenced sample was peripheral blood. This TCR derives from a man aged 60 to 69 with acute or convalescent COVID-19. The rearrangement uses TRBV23-1 and TRBJ1-1; tentatively, D is TRBD1 (5 bases). TRBV23-1 is given ORF status, its function remaining uncertain. CDR3 residues: CASSQSDRNTEAFF. The DNA of the CDR3 is TGCGCCAGCAGTCAATCCGACAGGAACACTGAAGCTTTCTTT.